These 16 T cell receptor beta chains share one sample of origin, sequenced in a study of blood T cells in healthy people across ages. Using a J-beta primer mix together with a sample-barcoded 5' primer, a second PCR was run for about 7 to 12 cycles. In TCRdb, the 5' RACE reads were re-called with MiXCR into one record per CDR3 protein. The repertoire holds about 1 million distinct CDR3 sequences, 40% to 45% seen once, with approximately 19% in the top ten. The sequencing input was blood. The origin of the receptors is a woman between 55 and 75 years old in good health.

V usage is TRBV12-3 or TRBV12-4 and J usage is TRBJ2-7, with unresolved D. This CDR3 spans 15 amino acids. Trimming removed 1 base at V and 5 bases at J, with 15 bases between. As DNA, the CDR3 is TGTGCCAGCAGTTTAGGCCGGGTAGGAGTGGACGAGCAGTACTTC. It yields the protein CASSLGRVGVDEQYF.

The chain carries TRBV6-5 and TRBJ2-4; the match to TRBD2 covers 7 bases. V was clipped by 4 bases and J by 8 bases; unmatched bases: 8. The CDR3 is made up of 14 amino acids. CDR1 is MNHEY and CDR2 is SVGAGI in the germline V gene. The CDR3 nucleotides read TGTGCCAGCAGTTGCAATGCGGGAGACGACATTCAGTACTTC. Protein sequence: CASSCNAGDDIQYF.

The chain links TRBV12-3 or TRBV12-4 to TRBJ2-4; weak D call: TRBD2 (6 bases). The J call may be incorrect, as the DNA end agrees better with TRBJ2-7. There are 15 residues in the CDR3. The DNA for the CDR3 is TGTGCCAGCAGTTTGGCGGGCGGGGTAGGCTACGAGCAGTACTTC. As protein: CASSLAGGVGYEQYF.

This sequence joins TRBV28 and TRBJ1-5, with D tentatively TRBD1 (6 bases). Deletions cut 10 bases from V and 6 bases from J, with 25 bases between. The CDR3 runs to 16 residues. Germline CDR1 and CDR2: MDHEN and SYDVKM. CDR3 in amino acids: CATTPLFWGLVQPQHF. The CDR3 nucleotides read TGTGCCACCACCCCTTTGTTCTGGGGGCTGGTTCAGCCCCAGCATTTT.

This sequence joins TRBV11-2 and TRBJ2-1; D is ambiguous. The CDR3 extends over 12 amino acids. CDR1 and CDR2 (germline): SGHAT, FQNNGV. Between the trimmed V and J ends, which lost 5 bases and 6 bases, there was a span of 8 bases. CDR3 sequence reads: CASSDGRNEQFF. CDR3 nucleotides: TGTGCCAGCAGCGACGGCCGCAATGAGCAGTTCTTC.

Only a few counts were recorded for this clonotype. The chain carries TRBV11-1 and TRBJ2-1; TRBD1 matches at 11 bases. The ends lost 2 bases at V and 3 bases at J; junction bases unmatched: 6. The CDR3 spans 17 residues. The germline V gene encodes CDR1 SGHAT and CDR2 FQDESV (reference sequence). The CDR3 sequence is CASSLPAGTGGYNEQFF. The CDR3 DNA follows: TGTGCCAGCAGCTTACCGGCCGGGACAGGGGGCTACAATGAGCAGTTCTTC. Full variable domain (rest looked up from reference TRBV11-1 and TRBJ2-1): EAEVAQSPRYKITEKSQAVAFWCDPISGHATLYWYRQILGQGPELLVQFQDESVVDDSQLPKDRFSAERLKGVDSTLKIQPAELGDSAMYLCASSLPAGTGGYNEQFFGPGTRLTVL.

The rearrangement uses TRBV27 and TRBJ2-3, with no clear D. The CDR3 length is 15 residues. Deletions cut 5 bases from V and 3 bases from J, with 15 bases between. Germline V gene sequence: CDR1 MNHEY, CDR2 SMNVEV (reference sequence). CDR3 DNA sequence: TGTGCCAGCAGTCCTCGTAGGGTGGGGACAGATACGCAGTATTTT. This encodes CASSPRRVGTDTQYF.

The chain is built from TRBV6-6 and TRBJ2-7; TRBD1 might be the D (6 bases). Germline values: CDR1 MNHNY, CDR2 SVGAGI (reference sequence). Trimming cost V 2 bases and J 1 base, with 15 bases left between them. The CDR3 runs to 16 residues. CDR3 sequence (DNA): TGTGCCAGCAGTTACGGGGGCAGGGGAAAATCCTACGAGCAGTACTTC. This sequence encodes CASSYGGRGKSYEQYF.

This chain uses TRBV5-4 with TRBJ2-7; D possibly corresponds to TRBD2 (6 bases). The CDR3 has 14 amino acids. Trimming pared 3 bases from V and 0 bases from J, leaving 10 bases between. The V gene's germline CDR1 is SGHNT and CDR2 YYREEE (reference sequence). The CDR3 DNA reads as TGTGCCAGCAGCTGGACTACCGACTCCTACGAGCAGTACTTC. This translates into CASSWTTDSYEQYF.

This clonotype has a handful of counts. The V call is TRBV21-1, the J call TRBJ2-5. TRBV21-1 is a listed pseudogene. This CDR3 region has 14 residues. The CDR3 is CASSTRQTEETQYF. The CDR3 DNA reads TGTGCCAGCAGCACTAGGCAAACCGAGGAGACCCAGTACTTC.

With respect to this clonotype: The conserved closing phenylalanine or tryptophan is absent in this CDR3, likely reflecting a read error. V and J are TRBV20-1 and TRBJ2-5; 9 bases align to TRBD1. The germline V gene encodes CDR1 DFQATT and CDR2 SNEGSKA (reference sequence). J was trimmed by 0 bases and V by 6 bases; bases with no gene match: 11. This CDR3 comprises 16 residues. CDR3: CSATGSGTGNQETQYL. The CDR3 bases are TGCAGTGCAACGGGCTCGGGGACAGGGAACCAAGAGACCCAGTACTTA.

This clonotype was detected a few times. V usage is TRBV4-1 and J usage is TRBJ2-4; D is unresolved. This CDR3 is built from 13 residues. Germline loops: CDR1 MGHRA, CDR2 YSYEKL. V gave up 1 base and J gave up 8 bases, with 9 bases separating them. The chain's CDR3 is CASSQGAFDIQYF. CDR3 sequence (DNA): TGCGCCAGCAGCCAAGGGGCTTTTGACATTCAGTACTTC.

This clonotype turned up a few times. The V call is TRBV5-1, the J call TRBJ2-1, with 7 positions matching TRBD2. Germline CDR1 is SGHRS and CDR2 is YFSETQ. Trimming removed 1 base from V and 9 bases from J; junction bases left unmatched: 7. The CDR3 loop spans 14 amino acids. CDR3 sequence: CASSLSAGATEQFF. CDR3 sequence (DNA): TGCGCCAGCAGCTTGTCTGCGGGAGCTACTGAGCAGTTCTTC.

The chain combines TRBV28 with TRBJ2-7; 7 positions agree with TRBD1. The CDR3 is 14 residues long. Trimming took 6 bases from V and 5 from J; bases not matched to a gene: 10. Germline V gene sequence: CDR1 MDHEN, CDR2 SYDVKM. CDR3 bases: TGTGCCAGCAGCCCTGACAGGGTCGGGGACGAGCAGTACTTC. Translating gives CASSPDRVGDEQYF.

J is TRBJ1-2 and V is TRBV20-1; D remains unclear. Germline V gene data show CDR1 as DFQATT and CDR2 as SNEGSKA (reference sequence). V was pared by 0 bases and J by 5 bases, with 13 bases between. CDR3 length: 14 amino acids. The CDR3 is CSARDLNGAYGYTF. CDR3 coding DNA: TGCAGTGCTAGAGATCTTAATGGAGCTTATGGCTACACCTTC.

A note on this clonotype: A read error may be the cause here, since a much bigger clone is one base away. This chain uses TRBV20-1 with TRBJ2-5; a weak D match, TRBD1 (7 bases). Germline CDR1 and CDR2: DFQATT and SNEGSKA (reference sequence). The CDR3 has 14 amino acids. CDR3 loop: CSSAGGTERNEQYF. For the CDR3, the DNA is TGCAGCTCCGCGGGCGGGACAGAGAGGAATGAGCAGTACTTC.